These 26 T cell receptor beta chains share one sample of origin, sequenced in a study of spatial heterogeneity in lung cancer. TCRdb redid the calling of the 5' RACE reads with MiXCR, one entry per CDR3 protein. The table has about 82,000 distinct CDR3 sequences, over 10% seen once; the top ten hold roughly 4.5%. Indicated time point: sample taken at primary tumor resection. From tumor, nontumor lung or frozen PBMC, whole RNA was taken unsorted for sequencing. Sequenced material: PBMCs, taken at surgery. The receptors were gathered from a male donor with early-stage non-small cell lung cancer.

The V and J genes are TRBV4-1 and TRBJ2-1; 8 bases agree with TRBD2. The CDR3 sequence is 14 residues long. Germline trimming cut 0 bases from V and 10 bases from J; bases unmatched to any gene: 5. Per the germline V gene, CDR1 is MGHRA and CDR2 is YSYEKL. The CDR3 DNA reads TGCGCCAGCAGCCAAGAAGGCCGACTAGCGGAGCAGTTCTTC. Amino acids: CASSQEGRLAEQFF.

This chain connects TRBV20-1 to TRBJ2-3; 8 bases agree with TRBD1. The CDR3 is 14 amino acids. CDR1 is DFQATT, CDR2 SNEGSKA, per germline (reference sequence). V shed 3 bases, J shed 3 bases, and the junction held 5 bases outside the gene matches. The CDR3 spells CSASVDRGTDTQYF. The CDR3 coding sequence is TGCAGTGCTAGTGTAGACAGGGGTACAGATACGCAGTATTTT.

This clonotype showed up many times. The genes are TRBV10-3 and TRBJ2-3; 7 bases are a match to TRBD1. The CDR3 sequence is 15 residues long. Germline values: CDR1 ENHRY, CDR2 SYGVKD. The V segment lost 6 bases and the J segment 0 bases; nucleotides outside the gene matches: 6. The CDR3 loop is CAISGQAQSTDTQYF. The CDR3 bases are TGTGCCATCAGCGGACAGGCGCAAAGCACAGATACGCAGTATTTT.

DNA for the CDR3: TGTGCCAGCAGCTTAGCCACGGGGGGGGTTGGCGGGGAGCTGTTTTTT. This codes for CASSLATGGVGGELFF. This chain links TRBV7-2 with TRBJ2-2; TRBD2 aligns across 8 bases. Trimming took 0 bases from V and 7 from J; bases not matched to a gene: 7. Germline V gene lookup returns CDR1 SGHTA and CDR2 FQGNSA. This CDR3 has 16 residues. Combining the CDR3 with reference TRBV7-2 and TRBJ2-2 gives the whole variable domain GAGVSQSPSNKVTEKGKDVELRCDPISGHTALYWYRQSLGQGLEFLIYFQGNSAPDKSGLPSDRFSAERTGGSVSTLTIQRTQQEDSAVYLCASSLATGGVGGELFFGEGSRLTVL.

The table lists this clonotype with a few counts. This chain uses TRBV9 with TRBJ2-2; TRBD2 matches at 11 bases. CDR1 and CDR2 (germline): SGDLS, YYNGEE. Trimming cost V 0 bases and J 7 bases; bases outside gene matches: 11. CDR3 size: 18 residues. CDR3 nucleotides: TGTGCCAGCAGCGTAGGTCTAGCGGGGGGACGTGGTGACGGGGAGCTGTTTTTT. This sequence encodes CASSVGLAGGRGDGELFF.

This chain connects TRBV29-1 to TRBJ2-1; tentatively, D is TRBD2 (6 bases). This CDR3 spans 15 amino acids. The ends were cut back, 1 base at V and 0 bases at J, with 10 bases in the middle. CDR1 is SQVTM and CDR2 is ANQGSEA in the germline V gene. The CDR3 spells CSVEVGGISYNEQFF. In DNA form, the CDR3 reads TGCAGCGTTGAAGTCGGCGGGATCTCCTACAATGAGCAGTTCTTC.

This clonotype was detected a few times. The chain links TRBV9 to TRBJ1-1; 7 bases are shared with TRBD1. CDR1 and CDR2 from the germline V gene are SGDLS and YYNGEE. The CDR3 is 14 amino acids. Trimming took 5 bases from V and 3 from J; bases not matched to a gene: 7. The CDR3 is CASRETGVDTEAFF. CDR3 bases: TGTGCCAGCAGGGAAACAGGGGTCGACACTGAAGCTTTCTTT.

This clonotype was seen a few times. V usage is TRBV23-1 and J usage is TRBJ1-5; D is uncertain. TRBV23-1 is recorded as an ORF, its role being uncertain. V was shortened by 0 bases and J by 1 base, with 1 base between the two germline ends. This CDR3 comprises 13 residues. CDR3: CASSQSSNQPQHF. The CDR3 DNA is TGCGCCAGCAGTCAATCCAGCAATCAGCCCCAGCATTTT.

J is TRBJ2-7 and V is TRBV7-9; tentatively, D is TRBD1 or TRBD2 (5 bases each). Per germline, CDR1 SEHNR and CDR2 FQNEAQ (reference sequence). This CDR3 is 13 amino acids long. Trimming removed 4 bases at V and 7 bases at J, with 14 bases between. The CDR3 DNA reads TGTGCCAGCAGCTCACCGGGACCCTCGGAGCAGTACTTC. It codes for CASSSPGPSEQYF.

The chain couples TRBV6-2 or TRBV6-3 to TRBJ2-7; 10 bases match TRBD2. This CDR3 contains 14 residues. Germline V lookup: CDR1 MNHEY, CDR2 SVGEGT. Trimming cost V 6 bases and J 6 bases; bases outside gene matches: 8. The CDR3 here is CASRSLAGESEQYF. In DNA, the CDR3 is TGTGCCAGCAGATCTCTAGCGGGAGAGTCCGAGCAGTACTTC.

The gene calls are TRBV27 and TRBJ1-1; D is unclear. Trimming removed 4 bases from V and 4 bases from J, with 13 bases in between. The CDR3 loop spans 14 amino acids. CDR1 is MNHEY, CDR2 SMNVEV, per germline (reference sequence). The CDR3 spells CASSSPTRGTEAFF. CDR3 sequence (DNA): TGTGCCAGCAGTTCCCCGACGAGAGGCACTGAAGCTTTCTTT.

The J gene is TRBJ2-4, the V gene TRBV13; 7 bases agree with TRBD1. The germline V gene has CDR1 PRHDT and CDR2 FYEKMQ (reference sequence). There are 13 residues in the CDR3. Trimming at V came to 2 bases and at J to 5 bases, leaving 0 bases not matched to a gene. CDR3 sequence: CASSLTGENIQYF. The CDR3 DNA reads TGTGCCAGCAGCTTAACAGGGGAAAACATTCAGTACTTC.

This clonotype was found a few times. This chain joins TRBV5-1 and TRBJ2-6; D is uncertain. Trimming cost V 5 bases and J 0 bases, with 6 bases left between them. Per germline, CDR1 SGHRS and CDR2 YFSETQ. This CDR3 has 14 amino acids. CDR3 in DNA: TGCGCCAGCAGAACTGACTCTGGGGCCAACGTCCTGACTTTC. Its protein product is CASRTDSGANVLTF.

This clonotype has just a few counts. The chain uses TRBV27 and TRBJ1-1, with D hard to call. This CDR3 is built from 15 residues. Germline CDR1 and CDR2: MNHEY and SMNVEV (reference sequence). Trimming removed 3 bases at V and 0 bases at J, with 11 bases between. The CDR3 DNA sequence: TGTGCCAGCAGTTTCGCACAGTTTATGAACACTGAAGCTTTCTTT. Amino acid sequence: CASSFAQFMNTEAFF.

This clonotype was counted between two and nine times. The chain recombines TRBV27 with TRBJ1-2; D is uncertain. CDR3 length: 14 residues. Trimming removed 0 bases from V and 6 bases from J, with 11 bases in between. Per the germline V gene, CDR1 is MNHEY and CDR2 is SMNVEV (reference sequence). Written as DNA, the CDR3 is TGTGCCAGCAGTTTATCGAGCCTTACGAATGGCTACACCTTC. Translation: CASSLSSLTNGYTF.

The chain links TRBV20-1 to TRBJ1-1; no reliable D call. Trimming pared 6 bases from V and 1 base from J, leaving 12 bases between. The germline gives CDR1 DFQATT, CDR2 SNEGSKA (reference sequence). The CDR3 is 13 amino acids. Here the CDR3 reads CSAERPGNTEAFF. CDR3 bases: TGCAGTGCCGAACGACCGGGGAACACTGAAGCTTTCTTT.

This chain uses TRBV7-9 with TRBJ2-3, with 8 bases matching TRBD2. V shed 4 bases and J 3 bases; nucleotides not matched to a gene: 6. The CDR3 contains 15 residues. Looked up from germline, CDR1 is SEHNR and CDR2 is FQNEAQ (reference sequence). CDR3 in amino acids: CASSSGLGPTDTQYF. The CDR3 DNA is TGTGCCAGCAGCTCGGGACTAGGTCCTACAGATACGCAGTATTTT.

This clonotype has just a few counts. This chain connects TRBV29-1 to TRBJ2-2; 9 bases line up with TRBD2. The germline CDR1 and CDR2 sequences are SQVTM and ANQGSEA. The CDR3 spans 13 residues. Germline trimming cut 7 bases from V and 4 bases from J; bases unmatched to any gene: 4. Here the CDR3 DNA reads TGCAGCGCTAGCGGGATGGGCACCGGGGAGCTGTTTTTT. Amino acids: CSASGMGTGELFF.

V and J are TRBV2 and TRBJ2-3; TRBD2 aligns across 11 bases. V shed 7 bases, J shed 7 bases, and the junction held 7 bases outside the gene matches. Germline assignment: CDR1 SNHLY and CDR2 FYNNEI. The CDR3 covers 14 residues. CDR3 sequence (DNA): TGTGCCAGCATGGGACTAGCGGATGGATATACGCAGTATTTT. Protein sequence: CASMGLADGYTQYF.

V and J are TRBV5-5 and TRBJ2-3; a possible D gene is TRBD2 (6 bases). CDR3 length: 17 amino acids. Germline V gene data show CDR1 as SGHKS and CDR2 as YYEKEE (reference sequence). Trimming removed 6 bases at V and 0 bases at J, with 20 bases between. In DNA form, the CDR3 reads TGTGCCAGCATAAGAGCGGGTCGCCCTGGGAGCACAGATACGCAGTATTTT. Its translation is CASIRAGRPGSTDTQYF.

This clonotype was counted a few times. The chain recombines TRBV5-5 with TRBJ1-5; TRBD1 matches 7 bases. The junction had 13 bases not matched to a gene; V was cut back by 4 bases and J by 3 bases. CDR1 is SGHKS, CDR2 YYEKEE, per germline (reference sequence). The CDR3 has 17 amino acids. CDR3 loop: CASSPGNLGQLNQPQHF. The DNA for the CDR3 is TGTGCCAGCAGCCCGGGTAACCTGGGACAGCTCAATCAGCCCCAGCATTTT. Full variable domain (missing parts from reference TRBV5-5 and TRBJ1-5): DAGVTQSPTHLIKTRGQQVTLRCSPISGHKSVSWYQQVLGQGPQFIFQYYEKEERGRGNFPDRFSARQFPNYSSELNVNALLLGDSALYLCASSPGNLGQLNQPQHFGDGTRLSIL.

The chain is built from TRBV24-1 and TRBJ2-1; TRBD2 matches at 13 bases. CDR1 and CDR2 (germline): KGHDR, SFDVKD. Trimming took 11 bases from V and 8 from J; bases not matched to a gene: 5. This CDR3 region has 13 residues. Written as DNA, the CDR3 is TGTGCCATCGGACTAGCGGGAGATCATGAGCAGTTCTTC. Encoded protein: CAIGLAGDHEQFF.

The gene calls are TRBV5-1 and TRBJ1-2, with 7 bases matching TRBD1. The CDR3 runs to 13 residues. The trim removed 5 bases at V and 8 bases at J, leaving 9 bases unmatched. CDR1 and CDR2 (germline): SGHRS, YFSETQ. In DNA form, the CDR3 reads TGCGCCAGCAGTCCCGACAGGGTAGGAGGCTACACCTTC. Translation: CASSPDRVGGYTF.

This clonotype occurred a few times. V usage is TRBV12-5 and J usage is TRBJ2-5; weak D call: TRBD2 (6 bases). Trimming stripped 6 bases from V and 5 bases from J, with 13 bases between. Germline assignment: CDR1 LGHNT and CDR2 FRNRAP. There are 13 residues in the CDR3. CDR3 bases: TGTGCTAGTGGCCAGTCCGGGACTGAGACCCAGTACTTC. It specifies CASGQSGTETQYF.

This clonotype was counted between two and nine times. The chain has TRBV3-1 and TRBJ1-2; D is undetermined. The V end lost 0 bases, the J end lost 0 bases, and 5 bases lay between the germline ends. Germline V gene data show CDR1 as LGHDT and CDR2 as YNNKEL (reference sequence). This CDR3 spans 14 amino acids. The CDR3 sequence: CASSQEPANYGYTF. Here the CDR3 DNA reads TGTGCCAGCAGCCAAGAACCAGCTAACTATGGCTACACCTTC. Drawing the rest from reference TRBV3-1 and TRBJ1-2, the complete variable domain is DTAVSQTPKYLVTQMGNDKSIKCEQNLGHDTMYWYKQDSKKFLKIMFSYNNKELIINETVPNRFSPKSPDKAHLNLHINSLELGDSAVYFCASSQEPANYGYTFGSGTRLTVV.

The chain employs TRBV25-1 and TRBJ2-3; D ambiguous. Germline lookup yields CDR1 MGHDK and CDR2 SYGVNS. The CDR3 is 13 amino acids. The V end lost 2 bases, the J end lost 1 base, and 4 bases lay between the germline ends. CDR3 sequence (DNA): TGTGCCAGCAGTGAAGGCCGCACAGATACGCAGTATTTT. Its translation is CASSEGRTDTQYF.